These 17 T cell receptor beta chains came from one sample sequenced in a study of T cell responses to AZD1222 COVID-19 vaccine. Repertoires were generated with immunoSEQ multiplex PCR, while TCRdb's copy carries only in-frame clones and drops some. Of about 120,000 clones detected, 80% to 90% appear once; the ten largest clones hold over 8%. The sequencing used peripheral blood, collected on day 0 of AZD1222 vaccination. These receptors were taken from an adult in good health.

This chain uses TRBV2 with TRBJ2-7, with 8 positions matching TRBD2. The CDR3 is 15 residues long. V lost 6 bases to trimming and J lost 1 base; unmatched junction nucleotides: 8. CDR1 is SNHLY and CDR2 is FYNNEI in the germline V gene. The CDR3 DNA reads TGTGCCAGCAGCCAACGCGGGGGGCTTTCCTACGAGCAGTACTTC. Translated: CASSQRGGLSYEQYF.

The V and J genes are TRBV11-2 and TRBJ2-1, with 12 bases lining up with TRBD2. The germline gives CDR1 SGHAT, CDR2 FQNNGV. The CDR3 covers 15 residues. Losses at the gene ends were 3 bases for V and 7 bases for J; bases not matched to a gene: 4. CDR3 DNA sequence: TGTGCCAGCAGCTTTGGACTAGCGGGGACAAATGAGCAGTTCTTC. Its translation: CASSFGLAGTNEQFF.

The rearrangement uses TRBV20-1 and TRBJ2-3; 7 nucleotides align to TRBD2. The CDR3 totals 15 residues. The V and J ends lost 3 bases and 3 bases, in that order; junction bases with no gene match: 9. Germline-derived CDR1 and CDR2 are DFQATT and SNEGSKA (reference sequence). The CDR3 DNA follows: TGCAGTGCTAGTCTCCCCGGGGGGTTAACAGATACGCAGTATTTT. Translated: CSASLPGGLTDTQYF.

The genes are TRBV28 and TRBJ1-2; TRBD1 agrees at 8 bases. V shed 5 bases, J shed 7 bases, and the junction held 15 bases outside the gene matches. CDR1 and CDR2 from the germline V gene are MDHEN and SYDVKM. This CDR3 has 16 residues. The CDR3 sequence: CASSQGGTGGATGYTF. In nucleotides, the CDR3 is TGTGCCAGCAGTCAAGGGGGTACAGGGGGTGCTACTGGCTACACCTTC.

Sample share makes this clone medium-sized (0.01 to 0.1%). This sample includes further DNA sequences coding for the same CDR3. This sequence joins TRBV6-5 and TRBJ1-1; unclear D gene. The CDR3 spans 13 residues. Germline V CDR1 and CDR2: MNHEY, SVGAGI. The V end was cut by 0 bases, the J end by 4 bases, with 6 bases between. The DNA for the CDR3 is TGTGCCAGCAGTTACTCGGAGGTCACTGAAGCTTTCTTT. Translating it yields CASSYSEVTEAFF.

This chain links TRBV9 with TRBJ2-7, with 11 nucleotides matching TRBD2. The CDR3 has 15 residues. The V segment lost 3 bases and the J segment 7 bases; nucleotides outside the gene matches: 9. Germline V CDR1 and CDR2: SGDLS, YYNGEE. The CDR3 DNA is TGTGCCAGCAGCGCGGCGACTAGCGGGATAAGGGAGCAGTACTTC. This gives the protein CASSAATSGIREQYF.

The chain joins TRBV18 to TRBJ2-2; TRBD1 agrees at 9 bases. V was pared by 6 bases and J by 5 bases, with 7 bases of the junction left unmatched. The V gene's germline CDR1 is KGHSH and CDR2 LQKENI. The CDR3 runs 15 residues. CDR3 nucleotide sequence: TGTGCCAGCTCCGGCCGGGACAGGGATACCGGGGAGCTGTTTTTT. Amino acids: CASSGRDRDTGELFF.

This CDR3 reads CASSESGRMNTEAFF. Written as DNA, the CDR3 is TGTGCCAGCAGCGAGTCGGGACGTATGAACACTGAAGCTTTCTTT. The chain couples TRBV9 to TRBJ1-1; possibly TRBD1 for D (5 bases). Germline V CDR1 and CDR2: SGDLS, YYNGEE. The length of the CDR3 is 15 residues. Trimming removed 3 bases at V and 0 bases at J, with 12 bases between.

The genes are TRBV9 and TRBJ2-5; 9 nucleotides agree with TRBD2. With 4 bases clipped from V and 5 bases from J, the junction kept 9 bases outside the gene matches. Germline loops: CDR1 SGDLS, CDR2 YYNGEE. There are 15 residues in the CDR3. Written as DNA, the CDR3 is TGTGCCAGCAGCCCCAGACTAGCGGACACGGAGACCCAGTACTTC. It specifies CASSPRLADTETQYF.

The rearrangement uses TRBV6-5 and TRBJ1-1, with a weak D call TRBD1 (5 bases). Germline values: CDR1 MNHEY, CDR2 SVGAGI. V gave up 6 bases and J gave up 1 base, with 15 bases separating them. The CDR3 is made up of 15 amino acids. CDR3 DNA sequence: TGTGCCAGCAGATCATACAATACAGGGAACACTGAAGCTTTCTTT. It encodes CASRSYNTGNTEAFF.

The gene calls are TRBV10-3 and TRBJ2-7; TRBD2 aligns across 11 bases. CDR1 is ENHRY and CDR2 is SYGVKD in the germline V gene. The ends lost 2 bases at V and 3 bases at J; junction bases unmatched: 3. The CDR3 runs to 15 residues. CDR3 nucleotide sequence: TGTGCCATCAGTGAGCCACTAGCGGGGGACTACGAGCAGTACTTC. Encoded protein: CAISEPLAGDYEQYF.

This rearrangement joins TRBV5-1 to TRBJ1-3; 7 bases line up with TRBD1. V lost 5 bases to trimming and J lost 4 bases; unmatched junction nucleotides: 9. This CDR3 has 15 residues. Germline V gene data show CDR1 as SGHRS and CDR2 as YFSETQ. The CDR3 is CASSRQGSAGNTIYF. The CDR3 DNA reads TGCGCCAGCAGTCGACAGGGCTCCGCCGGAAACACCATATATTTT.

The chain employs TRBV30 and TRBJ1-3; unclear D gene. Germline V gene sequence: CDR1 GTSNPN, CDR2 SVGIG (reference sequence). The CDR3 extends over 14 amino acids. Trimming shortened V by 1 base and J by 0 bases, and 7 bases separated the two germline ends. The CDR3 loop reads CAWSDSLSGNTIYF. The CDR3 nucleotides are TGTGCCTGGAGTGACAGTCTCTCTGGAAACACCATATATTTT.

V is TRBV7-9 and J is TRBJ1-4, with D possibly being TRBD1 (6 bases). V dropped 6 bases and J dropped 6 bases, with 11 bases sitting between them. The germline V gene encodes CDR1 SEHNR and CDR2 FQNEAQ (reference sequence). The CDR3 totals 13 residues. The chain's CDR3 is CASRSDSDEKLFF. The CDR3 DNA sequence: TGTGCCAGCAGGTCGGACAGTGATGAAAAACTGTTTTTT.

The CDR3 DNA follows: TGTGCCAGCAGTGAACGGGAGGGCCTCAGCTCCTATAATTCACCCCTCCACTTT. As protein: CASSEREGLSSYNSPLHF. This chain uses TRBV25-1 with TRBJ1-6; the D is unclear. Trimming stripped 2 bases from V and 0 bases from J, with 14 bases between. Germline V gene data show CDR1 as MGHDK and CDR2 as SYGVNS. This CDR3 comprises 18 residues.

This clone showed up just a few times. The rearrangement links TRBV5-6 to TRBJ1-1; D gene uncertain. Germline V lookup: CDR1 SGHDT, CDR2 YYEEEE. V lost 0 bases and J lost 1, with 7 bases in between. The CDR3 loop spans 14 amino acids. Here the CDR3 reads CASSLALQNTEAFF. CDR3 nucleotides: TGTGCCAGCAGCTTGGCCTTACAGAACACTGAAGCTTTCTTT.

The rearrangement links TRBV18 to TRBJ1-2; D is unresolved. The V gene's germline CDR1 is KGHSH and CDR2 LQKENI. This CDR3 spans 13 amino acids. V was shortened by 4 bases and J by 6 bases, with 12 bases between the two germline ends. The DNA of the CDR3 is TGTGCCAGCTCACAGGGTAAAGACCATGGCTACACCTTC. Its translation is CASSQGKDHGYTF.